Sequencing of this T cell receptor (beta chain) was carried out in a study of shared clonotypes between healthy human individuals. Whole-study results and caveats: At large depth, rarefaction still showed sorted-subset sequencing to be incomplete. Some clonotypes were shared by all four sorted-subset donors, while others were not shared. The non-shared ones had lower generation probabilities than the shared ones.

Terminally differentiated effector memory CD45RA+ cells were excluded from the naive CD8 cells, which were CD45RO-negative and positively selected for CCR7. In this sample, this clone turned up once. What it recognizes is unknown. V shed 1 base and J 1 base; nucleotides not matched to a gene: 12. This CDR3 contains 19 residues. The V gene's germline CDR1 is SGHTA and CDR2 FQGNSA. Repertoires were generated with immunoSEQ multiplex PCR, while TCRdb's copy carries only in-frame clones and drops some. This table has 1.5 million to 2.5 million clones, approximately 95% appearing once. This chain links TRBV7-2 with TRBJ2-3; 9 nucleotides align to TRBD2. The sequenced material came from naive CD8+ T cells sorted from blood. The clonotype was recovered from a young man in good health. The CDR3 is CASSLVPSGVYGGTDTQYF. The CDR3 DNA follows: TGTGCCAGCAGCTTAGTTCCTAGCGGGGTATACGGGGGCACAGATACGCAGTATTTT.